Given below is one TCR beta chain in context. Its antigen is unidentified. The record originates from a study of cytomegalovirus exposure and HLA in healthy donors. The PCR was carried out with 60 Vbeta primers and 13 Jbeta primers. The protocol was immunoSEQ multiplex PCR, while the TCRdb copy is restricted to in-frame clones and leaves out a portion. The data show 170,000 or so clones, with 86% seen just once and approximately 2% held by the top ten. The V gene's germline CDR1 is SGHVS and CDR2 FNYEAQ. V lost 0 bases, J lost 5 bases, and 13 bases lay in between. The CDR3 is made up of 15 amino acids. Study conclusions and caveats: Accurate HLA-A and HLA-B prediction from TCR beta sequences was reported for most subjects. For most TCR beta V segments, an earlier analysis put the productive rate at about 90% or about 30% of the time.

The sequenced sample was PBMCs. The J gene is TRBJ1-1, the V gene TRBV7-6; D uncertain. This TCR was recovered from a woman aged 18 to 35 in good health and CMV-seronegative. The CDR3 reads CASSLAPRTGTEAFF. CDR3 DNA sequence: TGTGCCAGCAGCTTAGCGCCACGAACCGGGACTGAAGCTTTCTTT.